The 18 T cell receptor beta chains listed next were all sequenced from one sample in a study of cytomegalovirus exposure and HLA in healthy donors. Use of 60 Vbeta and 13 Jbeta primers characterized the PCR. Generated by immunoSEQ multiplex PCR, the TCRdb table keeps only in-frame clones and is missing some. Here the sample spans 100,000 to 150,000 clones, around 77% being singletons. Sample: PBMCs. These TCRs come from a woman between 40 and 55 years old in good health and CMV-seropositive.

The V gene is TRBV6-5, the J gene TRBJ2-5; the D gene is possibly TRBD1 (6 bases). The DNA end favors TRBJ2-7, so the J call may be wrong. Germline V gene data show CDR1 as MNHEY and CDR2 as SVGAGI. The CDR3 length is 14 residues. The CDR3 sequence is CASREQGATYEQYF. The CDR3, as DNA: TGTGCCAGCAGAGAACAGGGAGCCACCTACGAGCAGTACTTC.

The chain recombines TRBV5-6 with TRBJ2-3, with a weak D call TRBD2 (5 bases). The CDR3 has 15 residues. Germline CDR1 is SGHDT and CDR2 is YYEEEE. V was cut by 1 base and J by 0 bases, with 9 bases left in between. The CDR3 DNA follows: TGTGCCAGCAGCTTGTTACAGCGGAGCACAGATACGCAGTATTTT. It translates to CASSLLQRSTDTQYF.

This chain joins TRBV4-2 and TRBJ2-3, with 11 bases aligning to TRBD2. After removal of 4 bases from V and 2 bases from J, the junction contained 5 bases not matched to a gene. Germline V gives CDR1 LGHNA, CDR2 YNFKEQ. The CDR3 contains 16 residues. CDR3: CASSRGLAGLTDTQYF. For the CDR3, the DNA is TGTGCCAGCAGCCGAGGACTAGCGGGCCTCACAGATACGCAGTATTTT.

The V gene is TRBV5-1, the J gene TRBJ2-3; 10 bases are a match to TRBD2. CDR3 length: 16 residues. The V and J ends lost 4 bases and 2 bases, in that order; junction bases with no gene match: 7. Germline CDR1 and CDR2: SGHRS and YFSETQ. As DNA, the CDR3 is TGCGCCAGCAGCCGGCTAGCGGGAGTTTACACAGATACGCAGTATTTT. Encoded protein: CASSRLAGVYTDTQYF.

This rearrangement joins TRBV6-1 to TRBJ1-1; tentative D call: TRBD1 (6 bases). V dropped 6 bases and J dropped 0 bases, with 8 bases sitting between them. Germline CDR1 MNHNS, CDR2 SASEGT. The CDR3 has 13 amino acids. CDR3 nucleotides: TGTGCCAGCAGGGGACAACTGAACACTGAAGCTTTCTTT. Protein: CASRGQLNTEAFF.

The chain carries TRBV7-8 and TRBJ2-7; 8 bases map to TRBD1. The CDR3 extends over 14 amino acids. CDR1 and CDR2 from the germline V gene are SGHVS and FQNEAQ. After removal of 1 base from V and 2 bases from J, the junction contained 1 base not matched to a gene. The CDR3 DNA reads TGTGCCAGCAGCTTAGAACAGGGGGCCTACGAGCAGTACTTC. Residues: CASSLEQGAYEQYF.

V usage is TRBV14 and J usage is TRBJ2-1; TRBD2 agrees at 9 bases. With 4 bases clipped from V and 0 bases from J, the junction kept 4 bases outside the gene matches. The CDR3 runs to 16 residues. Germline CDR1 SGHDN, CDR2 FVKESK. In nucleotides, the CDR3 is TGTGCCAGCAGCCCCATACTAGCGGGCTCCTACAATGAGCAGTTCTTC. Encoded protein: CASSPILAGSYNEQFF.

In this sample, this clone turned up a few times. The sample contains more than one DNA sequence encoding this CDR3. The rearrangement joins TRBV18 to TRBJ2-1, with TRBD1 matching 10 bases. J gave up 7 bases and V 0 bases, and 3 bases lay outside the gene matches. The CDR3 covers 15 residues. The V gene's germline CDR1 is KGHSH and CDR2 LQKENI. CDR3 amino acids: CASSPPDRGYNEQFF. CDR3 sequence (DNA): TGTGCCAGCTCACCACCGGACAGGGGGTATAATGAGCAGTTCTTC.

This CDR3 is CASIGWRGGSARQYF. CDR3 DNA: TGTGCCAGCATTGGTTGGAGAGGTGGATCGGCTAGGCAGTACTTC. V is TRBV28 and J is TRBJ2-7; D uncertain. Germline CDR1 MDHEN, CDR2 SYDVKM. V was cut by 7 bases and J by 9 bases, with 25 bases left in between. The CDR3 extends over 15 amino acids.

The rearrangement uses TRBV5-6 and TRBJ1-5; D unclear. The CDR3 consists of 13 residues. Trimming stripped 0 bases from V and 9 bases from J, with 10 bases between. Germline loops: CDR1 SGHDT, CDR2 YYEEEE. As DNA, the CDR3 is TGTGCCAGCAGCTTGGCCAGTGGTGGGCCCCAGCATTTT. This gives the protein CASSLASGGPQHF.

The V and J genes are TRBV9 and TRBJ2-2; perhaps TRBD2 as D (5 bases). Germline V gene lookup returns CDR1 SGDLS and CDR2 YYNGEE. This CDR3 has 13 amino acids. V lost 4 bases and J 10 bases, leaving 14 bases between the germline ends. Written as DNA, the CDR3 is TGTGCCAGCAGCCCGGCGTGGGGAGAGGAGCTGTTTTTT. Translation: CASSPAWGEELFF.

The genes are TRBV5-1 and TRBJ2-1; maybe TRBD2 (6 bases). The germline CDR1 and CDR2 sequences are SGHRS and YFSETQ. The CDR3 runs 18 residues. The V end lost 0 bases, the J end lost 0 bases, and 16 bases lay between the germline ends. The CDR3 loop reads CASSLVSGDLSSYNEQFF. The DNA of the CDR3 is TGCGCCAGCAGCTTGGTTAGCGGTGACCTATCCTCCTACAATGAGCAGTTCTTC.

The chain is built from TRBV9 and TRBJ1-4; TRBD1 is a possible D gene (5 bases). CDR1 and CDR2 from the germline V gene are SGDLS and YYNGEE. V was shortened by 4 bases and J by 7 bases, with 14 bases between the two germline ends. The CDR3 totals 14 residues. Here the CDR3 reads CASSLAGGGEKLFF. The CDR3 nucleotides are TGTGCCAGCAGCCTCGCGGGGGGTGGTGAAAAACTGTTTTTT. The variable domain in full, with the rest retrieved from reference TRBV9 and TRBJ1-4, is DSGVTQTPKHLITATGQRVTLRCSPRSGDLSVYWYQQSLDQGLQFLIQYYNGEERAKGNILERFSAQQFPDLHSELNLSSLELGDSALYFCASSLAGGGEKLFFGSGTQLSVL.

The chain has TRBV14 and TRBJ2-3, with a tentative D call TRBD2 (5 bases). This CDR3 spans 15 amino acids. V lost 4 bases to trimming and J lost 3 bases, with 14 bases between them. CDR1 is SGHDN and CDR2 is FVKESK in the germline V gene. The CDR3 spells CASSLTRVQTDTQYF. The CDR3 region has the DNA TGTGCCAGCAGCCTCACTAGGGTCCAAACAGATACGCAGTATTTT. The full variable domain, completed using reference TRBV14 and TRBJ2-3, is EAGVTQFPSHSVIEKGQTVTLRCDPISGHDNLYWYRRVMGKEIKFLLHFVKESKQDESGMPNNRFLAERTGGTYSTLKVQPAELEDSGVYFCASSLTRVQTDTQYFGPGTRLTVL.

This chain uses TRBV4-2 with TRBJ2-1, with TRBD2 matching 10 bases. V lost 2 bases to trimming and J lost 9 bases; unmatched junction nucleotides: 4. CDR1 LGHNA and CDR2 YNFKEQ come from the germline V gene. This CDR3 region has 14 residues. CDR3 sequence (DNA): TGTGCCAGCAGCCAATCTAGCGGGAGTGGTGAGCAGTTCTTC. Amino acid sequence: CASSQSSGSGEQFF.

The chain recombines TRBV13 with TRBJ1-1, with TRBD1 identical over 10 bases. Germline CDR1 and CDR2: PRHDT and FYEKMQ (reference sequence). Germline trimming cut 5 bases from V and 1 base from J; bases unmatched to any gene: 7. The CDR3 spans 16 residues. The CDR3 loop reads CASSPRDRGPNTEAFF. In nucleotides, the CDR3 is TGTGCCAGCAGCCCACGGGACAGGGGCCCGAACACTGAAGCTTTCTTT.

This clone occurred a few times. This chain links TRBV7-9 with TRBJ1-1; TRBD1 agrees at 7 bases. After removal of 4 bases from V and 4 bases from J, the junction contained 6 bases not matched to a gene. Per the germline V gene, CDR1 is SEHNR and CDR2 is FQNEAQ (reference sequence). The CDR3 loop spans 14 amino acids. This CDR3 is CASSSTGARTEAFF. For the CDR3, the DNA is TGTGCCAGCAGCTCCACAGGGGCGCGCACTGAAGCTTTCTTT.

This clone has just a few counts. The V gene is TRBV6-1, the J gene TRBJ1-2, with TRBD1 matching over 9 bases. Unmatched junction bases numbered 7, after V lost 6 bases and J lost 2 bases. CDR1 is MNHNS, CDR2 SASEGT, per germline. CDR3 length: 15 amino acids. CDR3 sequence reads: CASSNHGQGNYGYTF. The CDR3 nucleotides read TGTGCCAGCAGCAACCATGGACAGGGGAACTATGGCTACACCTTC.